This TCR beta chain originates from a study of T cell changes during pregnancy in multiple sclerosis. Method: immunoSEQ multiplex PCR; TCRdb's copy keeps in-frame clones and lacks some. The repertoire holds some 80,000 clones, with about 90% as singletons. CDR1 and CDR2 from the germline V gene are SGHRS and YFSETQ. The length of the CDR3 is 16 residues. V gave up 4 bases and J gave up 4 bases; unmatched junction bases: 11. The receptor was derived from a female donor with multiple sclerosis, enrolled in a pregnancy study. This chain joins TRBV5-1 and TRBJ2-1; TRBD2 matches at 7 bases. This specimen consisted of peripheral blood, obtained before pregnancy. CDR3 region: CASSTGGTPTYNEQFF. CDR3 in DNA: TGCGCCAGCAGCACCGGGGGGACCCCAACTTACAATGAGCAGTTCTTC. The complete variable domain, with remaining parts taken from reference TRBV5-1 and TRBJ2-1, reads KAGVTQTPRYLIKTRGQQVTLSCSPISGHRSVSWYQQTPGQGLQFLFEYFSETQRNKGNFPGRFSGRQFSNSRSEMNVSTLELGDSALYLCASSTGGTPTYNEQFFGPGTRLTVL.